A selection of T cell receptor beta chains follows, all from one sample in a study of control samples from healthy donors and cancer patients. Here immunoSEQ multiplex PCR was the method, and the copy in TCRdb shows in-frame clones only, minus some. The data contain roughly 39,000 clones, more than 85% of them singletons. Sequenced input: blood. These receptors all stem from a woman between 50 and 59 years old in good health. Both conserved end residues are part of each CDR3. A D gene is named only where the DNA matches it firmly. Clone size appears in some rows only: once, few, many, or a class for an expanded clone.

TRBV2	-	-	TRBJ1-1	CASSEVQGMNTEAFF	TGTGCCAGCAGTGAGGTCCAGGGTATGAACACTGAAGCTTTCTTT
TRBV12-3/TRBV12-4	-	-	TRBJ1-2	CASSLVQNYGYTF	TGTGCCAGCAGTTTGGTTCAGAACTATGGCTACACCTTC
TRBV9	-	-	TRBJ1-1	CASSVEGFLTEAFF	TGTGCCAGCAGCGTAGAGGGTTTTCTCACTGAAGCTTTCTTT
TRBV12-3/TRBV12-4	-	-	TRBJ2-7	CASSLGLSYEQYF	TGTGCCAGCAGTTTGGGACTCTCCTACGAGCAGTACTTC
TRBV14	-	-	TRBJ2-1	CASSPWLGGGLNNEQFF	TGTGCCAGCAGCCCCTGGTTAGGGGGGGGGCTTAACAATGAGCAGTTCTTC
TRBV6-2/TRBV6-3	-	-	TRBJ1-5	CASSYGQGTRGWAQHF	TGTGCCAGCAGTTACGGCCAAGGGACCCGGGGATGGGCCCAGCATTTT
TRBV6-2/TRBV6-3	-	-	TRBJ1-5	CASSWDSNQPQHF	TGTGCCAGCAGTTGGGACAGCAATCAGCCCCAGCATTTT
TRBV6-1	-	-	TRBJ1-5	CASSEIWGALGNQPQHF	TGTGCCAGCAGTGAAATTTGGGGGGCTTTGGGCAATCAGCCCCAGCATTTT
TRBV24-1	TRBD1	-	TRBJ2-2	CATSDAQGAPKPGELFF	TGTGCCACCAGTGATGCACAGGGGGCGCCTAAGCCCGGGGAGCTGTTTTTT
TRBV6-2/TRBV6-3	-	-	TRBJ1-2	CASSYSIGYTF	TGTGCCAGCAGTTACTCGATTGGCTACACCTTC
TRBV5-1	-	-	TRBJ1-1	CASSLSGSGTEAFF	TGCGCCAGCAGCTTGTCCGGGAGTGGCACTGAAGCTTTCTTT
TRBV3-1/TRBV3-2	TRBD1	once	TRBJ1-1	CASSQDFGTGATEAFF	TGTGCCAGCAGCCAAGATTTCGGGACAGGGGCCACTGAAGCTTTCTTT
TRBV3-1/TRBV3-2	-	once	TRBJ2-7	CASSPGAPRYEQYF	TGTGCCAGCAGCCCCGGGGCACCTCGCTACGAGCAGTACTTC
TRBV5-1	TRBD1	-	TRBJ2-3	CASSPGTGVSDTQYF	TGCGCCAGCAGCCCTGGGACAGGCGTCTCCGATACGCAGTATTTT
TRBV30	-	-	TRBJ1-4	CAWICDSTTTNEKLFF	TGTGCCTGGATTTGTGACAGCACCACAACTAATGAAAAACTGTTTTTT
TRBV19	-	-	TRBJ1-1	CASSRQVGTEAFF	TGTGCCAGTAGCAGACAGGTAGGCACTGAAGCTTTCTTT
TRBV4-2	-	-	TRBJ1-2	CASSQDSGAGYTF	TGTGCCAGCAGCCAAGATTCGGGGGCTGGCTACACCTTC
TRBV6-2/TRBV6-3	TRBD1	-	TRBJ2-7	CASSYSGQGSAGRFSYEQYF	TGTGCCAGCAGTTACTCCGGACAGGGCAGCGCCGGACGCTTTTCCTACGAGCAGTACTTC
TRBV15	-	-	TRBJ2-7	CATSRSRGGAYEQYF	TGTGCCACCAGCCGTTCCCGAGGGGGGGCCTACGAGCAGTACTTC
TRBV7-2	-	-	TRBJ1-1	CASSSLGFPNTEAFF	TGTGCCAGCAGCTCCCTAGGTTTTCCGAACACTGAAGCTTTCTTT